Listed below are T cell receptor beta chains from one sample, sequenced in a study of blood T cells in healthy people across ages. TCRdb analysed the 5' RACE reads with MiXCR anew, one entry per CDR3 protein. The sample holds around 990,000 distinct CDR3 sequences, roughly 24% seen once. These data are also associated with another study on T cells of mothers and their children.

Sequenced sample: blood. The source of these receptors is a girl aged 2 to 10 in good health. Both conserved end residues are part of each CDR3. Each record gives: D gene, J gene, V gene, clone size, CDR3 DNA, CDR3 protein. D genes are given only for firm matches. Clone size appears in some rows only: once, few, many, or a class for an expanded clone.

- TRBJ2-1 TRBV20-1 few TGCAGTGCTTCCGGGGTGGGCAGTGAGGAGTTCTTC CSASGVGSEEFF
TRBD1 TRBJ1-5 TRBV2 few TGTGCCAGCAGTAGGGCAGGGGGCCAGCATTTT CASSRAGGQHF
- TRBJ1-4 TRBV6-1 - TGTGCCAGCACCGAGCCCGCATTCGGAACTAATGAAAAACTGTTTTTT CASTEPAFGTNEKLFF
- TRBJ2-7 TRBV7-9 - TGTGCCAGCAGCTTAGAGGACCGCTACGAGCAGTACTTC CASSLEDRYEQYF
- TRBJ1-3 TRBV7-9 - TGTGCCAGCAGTAACTGGCCGGGGACGGAAGGAAACACCATATATTTT CASSNWPGTEGNTIYF
TRBD2 TRBJ2-1 TRBV24-1 - TGTGCCACCAGCTCCTCAGGGCTAGCGGGCGACAATGAGCAGTTCTTC CATSSSGLAGDNEQFF
TRBD2 TRBJ2-3 TRBV7-2 - TGTGCCAGCAGCTTAGTCACCCAGCGGGGGGGCCTAGTGTGCGATACGCAGTATTTT CASSLVTQRGGLVCDTQYF
- TRBJ2-7 TRBV29-1 - TGCAGCGTCAGGGAGGGGGTTTCCTACGAGCAGTACTTC CSVREGVSYEQYF
TRBD2 TRBJ2-1 TRBV5-1 - TGCGCCAGCAGCATCGAACTAGCGGGGGGATACAATGAGCAGTTCTTC CASSIELAGGYNEQFF
- TRBJ1-5 TRBV24-1 - TGTGCCACCAGTGAGTTAGGGTCGGATCAGCCCCAGCATTTT CATSELGSDQPQHF
- TRBJ2-3 TRBV10-3 few TGTGCCATCAGTGAAGGAGGGGGCGCGTCAGATACGCAGTATTTT CAISEGGGASDTQYF
TRBD2 TRBJ2-4 TRBV6-1 - TGTGCCAGCCGGAATCTCGGACTAGCGGGGACCAAAAACATTCAGTACTTC CASRNLGLAGTKNIQYF
- TRBJ2-1 TRBV12-3/TRBV12-4 - TGTGCCAGCAACATGCCCGGCCCGAAAGGCCAGTTCTTC CASNMPGPKGQFF
- TRBJ2-7 TRBV11-2 - TGTGCCAGCAGCGAGACCGATTTCGAGCAGTACTTC CASSETDFEQYF
- TRBJ2-7 TRBV7-9 - TGTGCCAGCAGCCCGGTCACAGTCTCCTACGAGCAGTACTTC CASSPVTVSYEQYF
TRBD1 TRBJ2-7 TRBV7-9 many TGTGCCAGCAGCTCGACAGGGGGTGACTACGAGCAGTACTTC CASSSTGGDYEQYF
- TRBJ1-1 TRBV28 few TGTGCCAGCACCCTACGGATCCTCGCAGGCACTGAAGCTTTCTTT CASTLRILAGTEAFF
- TRBJ1-2 TRBV4-1 - TGCGCCAGCAGCCCGAAACCCGGGAAGCAACCTAACTATGGCTACACCTTC CASSPKPGKQPNYGYTF
TRBD2 TRBJ2-7 TRBV29-1 many TGCAGCGTCGGGACTAGCGGAACCTACGAGCAGTACTTC CSVGTSGTYEQYF
TRBD1 TRBJ2-7 TRBV7-6 - TGTGCCAGCAGCATAGACAGGGGTTCCGACGAGCAGTACTTC CASSIDRGSDEQYF
- TRBJ2-1 TRBV7-2 few TGTGCCAGCAGCTTAACAGAGATCAATGAGCAGTTCTTC CASSLTEINEQFF
- TRBJ1-1 TRBV5-1 - TGCGCCAGCAGCATTGTGGGGGACACTGAAGCTTTCTTT CASSIVGDTEAFF
- TRBJ1-1 TRBV5-5 - TGTGCCAGCAGCTCCTCGTTCGCGGCCCCTGAAGCTTTCTTT CASSSSFAAPEAFF
- TRBJ2-7 TRBV11-2 - TGTGCCAGCAGCTCAAGACAGGTCTACGAGCAGTACTTC CASSSRQVYEQYF
TRBD2 TRBJ2-3 TRBV9 - TGTGCCAGCAGCGTAGGGACTAGCGAGAAGTCAGATACGCAGTATTTT CASSVGTSEKSDTQYF
- TRBJ2-5 TRBV28 - TGTGCCAGCAGTTTGGAGGGGGCGTATGAGACCCAGTACTTC CASSLEGAYETQYF
- TRBJ2-5 TRBV5-5 - TGTGCCAGCAGCCCTTTCCGGGATTCCTCCTACGGGCAGTACTTC CASSPFRDSSYGQYF
- TRBJ2-5 TRBV5-1 - TGCGCCAGCGGCTTATTAGGGGAAGAGACCCAGTACTTC CASGLLGEETQYF
- TRBJ2-3 TRBV28 many TGTGCCAGCAGTTCGGCGGGGTTAACAGATACGCAGTATTTT CASSSAGLTDTQYF
- TRBJ1-4 TRBV4-2 few TGTGCCAGCAGCGGACAACCGAACCATGAAAAACTGTTTTTT CASSGQPNHEKLFF
TRBD2 TRBJ2-7 TRBV4-1 - TGCGCCAGCAGCCAAACCACTAGCGGGAGTTACGAGCAGTACTTC CASSQTTSGSYEQYF
- TRBJ2-5 TRBV24-1 few TGTGCCACCAGTGAATCGCAAGAGACCCAGTACTTC CATSESQETQYF
- TRBJ1-4 TRBV27 - TGTGCCAGCGCGTCAGAGAATTTCGAAAAACTGTTTTTT CASASENFEKLFF